The 5 T cell receptor beta chains in this list originate from one sample, sequenced in a study of blood T cell repertoires in COVID-19. Using immunoSEQ multiplex PCR, the repertoire was profiled, and TCRdb retains in-frame clones only, with some absent. The data show roughly 150,000 clones, about 77% seen once. The specimen was peripheral blood. The receptor set was obtained from a woman older than 75 with acute or convalescent COVID-19.

This clone was observed a few times. This chain joins TRBV27 and TRBJ1-2, with 11 bases fitting TRBD1. The CDR3 runs 14 residues. Germline V lookup: CDR1 MNHEY, CDR2 SMNVEV (reference sequence). The junction had 6 bases not matched to a gene; V was cut back by 5 bases and J by 7 bases. The CDR3, as DNA: TGTGCCAGCAGTGACCCGGGACAGGGGGGTGGCTACACCTTC. Its translation: CASSDPGQGGGYTF.

The chain employs TRBV11-2 and TRBJ2-5; weak D call: TRBD2 (5 bases). There are 13 residues in the CDR3. Germline V lookup: CDR1 SGHAT, CDR2 FQNNGV. The ends were cut back, 3 bases at V and 1 base at J, with 6 bases in the middle. Written as DNA, the CDR3 is TGTGCCAGCAGCTTTGCGGGCCAAGAGACCCAGTACTTC. Protein sequence: CASSFAGQETQYF.

The chain carries TRBV4-2 and TRBJ1-3, with D hard to call. CDR1 is LGHNA and CDR2 is YNFKEQ in the germline V gene. This CDR3 has 16 residues. V lost 3 bases and J 1 base, leaving 13 bases between the germline ends. CDR3 sequence (DNA): TGTGCCAGCAGCCATGATAGTCCCGTTTCTGGAAACACCATATATTTT. This gives the protein CASSHDSPVSGNTIYF.

The rearrangement joins TRBV2 to TRBJ1-5; 8 bases line up with TRBD1. Germline V gene lookup returns CDR1 SNHLY and CDR2 FYNNEI. This CDR3 is 14 amino acids long. Germline trimming cut 5 bases from V and 3 bases from J; bases unmatched to any gene: 3. CDR3 loop: CASSPGQVNQPQHF. The CDR3 nucleotides are TGTGCCAGCAGTCCGGGACAGGTCAATCAGCCCCAGCATTTT.

This clone turned up a few times. The CDR3 reads CASSLDGIGGREETQYF. CDR3 DNA: TGTGCCAGCAGCTTGGATGGGATCGGCGGGAGGGAAGAGACCCAGTACTTC. The V call is TRBV5-6, the J call TRBJ2-5; TRBD2 matches at 9 bases. V was clipped by 0 bases and J by 3 bases; unmatched bases: 9. The CDR3 covers 17 residues. Germline-derived CDR1 and CDR2 are SGHDT and YYEEEE.